Shown below are 14 T cell receptor beta chains from a single sample sequenced in a study of cytomegalovirus exposure and HLA in healthy donors. The PCR ran on 60 Vbeta and 13 Jbeta primers. Assay used: immunoSEQ multiplex PCR; TCRdb lists only in-frame clones, some missing. Of around 78,000 clones in the sample, about 78% were seen once. Sequencing was done on a sample of PBMCs. The receptors stem from a male donor in good health and CMV-seronegative.

The rearrangement uses TRBV7-8 and TRBJ2-2, with TRBD2 identical over 10 bases. This CDR3 region has 17 residues. Trimming at V came to 5 bases and at J to 6 bases, leaving 12 bases not matched to a gene. Germline lookup yields CDR1 SGHVS and CDR2 FQNEAQ. CDR3 loop: CASSPGRQGLAPGELFF. The DNA of the CDR3 is TGTGCCAGCAGCCCAGGAAGGCAGGGACTAGCGCCCGGGGAGCTGTTTTTT.

This chain joins TRBV2 and TRBJ1-2; 12 bases fit TRBD1. Germline lookup yields CDR1 SNHLY and CDR2 FYNNEI. V lost 4 bases, J lost 8 bases, and 8 bases stayed unmatched. This CDR3 comprises 15 residues. CDR3 nucleotides: TGTGCCAGCAGTGTGGAGGGGACAGGGGGCTGGGGCTACACCTTC. Translated: CASSVEGTGGWGYTF.

The chain recombines TRBV7-2 with TRBJ1-6; unclear D gene. This CDR3 region has 14 residues. V was clipped by 0 bases and J by 7 bases, with 7 bases between them. Germline loops: CDR1 SGHTA, CDR2 FQGNSA. The CDR3 loop is CASSLAQKNSPLHF. DNA for the CDR3: TGTGCCAGCAGCTTAGCCCAGAAAAATTCACCCCTCCACTTT.

As regards this clone: Germline is not matched at one junction end, which may reflect a read error. This rearrangement joins TRBV5-1 to TRBJ1-2; the match to TRBD1 covers 9 bases. The CDR3 covers 15 residues. Germline CDR1 is SGHRS and CDR2 is YFSETQ. CDR3: CASTSGQGRSAGYPF. CDR3 sequence (DNA): TGCGCCAGCACATCGGGACAGGGTCGTTCGGCTGGCTACCCCTTC.

The chain combines TRBV11-3 with TRBJ2-1; 11 bases are a match to TRBD2. J gave up 2 bases and V 0 bases, and 3 bases lay outside the gene matches. The CDR3 extends over 17 amino acids. The germline V gene encodes CDR1 SGHNT and CDR2 YENEEA. CDR3 loop: CASSLETSGSAYNEQFF. For the CDR3, the DNA is TGTGCCAGCAGCTTAGAAACTAGCGGGAGCGCCTACAATGAGCAGTTCTTC.

The gene calls are TRBV5-1 and TRBJ1-2; D possibly corresponds to TRBD1 (6 bases). This CDR3 contains 17 residues. Germline V gene sequence: CDR1 SGHRS, CDR2 YFSETQ. V was pared by 0 bases and J by 4 bases, with 19 bases between. CDR3 coding DNA: TGCGCCAGCAGCTTGGATGCGAGGGGGAGCGGTGGCTATGGCTACACCTTC. It translates to CASSLDARGSGGYGYTF.

The V and J genes are TRBV5-4 and TRBJ2-2; possibly TRBD1 for D (5 bases). CDR1 and CDR2 (germline): SGHNT, YYREEE (reference sequence). Trimming took off 5 bases at V and 6 bases at J, with 17 bases between the two ends. This CDR3 spans 15 amino acids. The CDR3 nucleotides read TGTGCCAGCAGGCTTCAGGGAAGGGTTGCCGGGGAGCTGTTTTTT. Translation: CASRLQGRVAGELFF.

The chain employs TRBV30 and TRBJ2-1; the D gene is possibly TRBD2 (7 bases). Per germline, CDR1 GTSNPN and CDR2 SVGIG (reference sequence). V was pared by 4 bases and J by 6 bases, with 16 bases between. This CDR3 contains 14 residues. The CDR3 spells CAWKGGADVNEQFF. The CDR3 DNA is TGTGCCTGGAAGGGGGGGGCAGATGTCAATGAGCAGTTCTTC. The full variable domain, completed using reference TRBV30 and TRBJ2-1, is SQTIHQWPATLVQPVGSPLSLECTVEGTSNPNLYWYRQAAGRGLQLLFYSVGIGQISSEVPQNLSASRPQDRQFILSSKKLLLSDSGFYLCAWKGGADVNEQFFGPGTRLTVL.

The chain couples TRBV19 to TRBJ1-2, with a possible D match to TRBD1 (6 bases). Germline V gives CDR1 LNHDA, CDR2 SQIVND (reference sequence). The CDR3 has 13 residues. The ends were cut back, 5 bases at V and 6 bases at J, with 13 bases in the middle. The CDR3 is CASSLTGYDGYTF. The CDR3 DNA sequence: TGTGCCAGTAGTTTAACAGGGTACGATGGCTACACCTTC.

This clone was seen a single time. This chain joins TRBV2 and TRBJ2-7; D gene unclear. The CDR3 extends over 12 amino acids. Germline lookup yields CDR1 SNHLY and CDR2 FYNNEI. Between the trimmed V and J ends, which lost 6 bases and 0 bases, there was a span of 6 bases. In DNA form, the CDR3 reads TGTGCCAGCAGGGAGAGCTCCTACGAGCAGTACTTC. Translation gives CASRESSYEQYF.

The chain joins TRBV18 to TRBJ2-6, with a tentative D call TRBD2 (6 bases). V was pared by 4 bases and J by 0 bases, with 10 bases between. Germline V lookup: CDR1 KGHSH, CDR2 LQKENI. The length of the CDR3 is 16 residues. The chain's CDR3 is CASSRDLSSGANVLTF. In nucleotides, the CDR3 is TGTGCCAGCTCACGGGACTTGAGCTCTGGGGCCAACGTCCTGACTTTC.

The V call is TRBV29-1, the J call TRBJ1-2; 8 nucleotides match TRBD1. Germline lookup yields CDR1 SQVTM and CDR2 ANQGSEA. The CDR3 loop spans 11 amino acids. Germline trimming cut 7 bases from V and 14 bases from J; bases unmatched to any gene: 12. CDR3 in DNA: TGCAGCGCCGAGACAGGGGTTAATGGGACCTTC. It specifies CSAETGVNGTF.

CDR3 nucleotides: TGTGCCAGCAGCTCGGACAGGAGCTCCTACAATGAGCAGTTCTTC. It yields the protein CASSSDRSSYNEQFF. V is TRBV7-3 and J is TRBJ2-1; 7 nucleotides align to TRBD1. V shed 4 bases, J shed 0 bases, and the junction held 3 bases outside the gene matches. The germline V gene has CDR1 SGHTA and CDR2 FQGTGA. The CDR3 spans 15 residues.

The V call is TRBV5-8, the J call TRBJ2-7; TRBD1 matches 7 bases. The J segment lost 1 base and the V segment lost 2 bases, leaving 3 bases of the junction unmatched. The CDR3 extends over 14 amino acids. Germline CDR1 is SGHTS and CDR2 is YDEGEE. This CDR3 is CASSFLQGSYEQYF. The CDR3 region has the DNA TGTGCCAGCAGCTTCCTACAGGGGTCCTACGAGCAGTACTTC.